These 15 T cell receptor beta chains were all obtained from the same sample, sequenced in a study of T cell repertoires in aging, cancer and after chemotherapy. TRB rearrangements spanning V, D and J were amplified using mixed TRB-A/B primers. TCRdb passed the multiplex PCR reads through MiXCR, listing each CDR3 protein once. The sample shows around 2,000 distinct CDR3 sequences, under 30% of them seen only once. The template was genomic DNA from peripheral blood, not RNA. Sequencing was carried out using blood. All receptors derive from a human donor with a solid tumor.

By sample fraction, this clonotype is medium-sized. The V call is TRBV12-3 or TRBV12-4, the J call TRBJ1-6; TRBD1 might be the D (5 bases). The CDR3 sequence is 14 residues long. The V end was cut by 4 bases, the J end by 10 bases, with 14 bases between. CDR3 region: CASSSPRVRSPLHF. As DNA, the CDR3 is TGTGCCAGCAGTTCCCCCAGGGTGAGGTCACCCCTCCACTTT.

There are a few counts of this clonotype. V and J are TRBV27 and TRBJ1-3; D unresolved. The germline V gene has CDR1 MNHEY and CDR2 SMNVEV (reference sequence). CDR3 length equals 15 residues. V was pared by 0 bases and J by 4 bases, with 10 bases between. For the CDR3, the DNA is TGTGCCAGCAGTTTATCGAGGGCAGTCGGAAACACCATATATTTT. Amino acids: CASSLSRAVGNTIYF.

The V call is TRBV29-1, the J call TRBJ2-3; 8 bases map to TRBD2. This CDR3 has 16 residues. V was clipped by 2 bases and J by 2 bases; unmatched bases: 9. Germline V gene sequence: CDR1 SQVTM, CDR2 ANQGSEA. The CDR3 protein is CSVERWDGGDTDTQYF. In DNA, the CDR3 is TGCAGCGTTGAACGGTGGGACGGGGGGGACACAGATACGCAGTATTTT.

This clonotype is medium-sized. The chain recombines TRBV19 with TRBJ2-5; TRBD1 aligns across 7 bases. This CDR3 region has 13 residues. The ends lost 4 bases at V and 4 bases at J; junction bases unmatched: 3. Germline CDR1 and CDR2: LNHDA and SQIVND (reference sequence). CDR3 sequence: CASSNRDRETQYF. The CDR3 nucleotides are TGTGCCAGTAGTAACCGGGACAGAGAGACCCAGTACTTC.

This clonotype is medium-sized. This chain uses TRBV20-1 with TRBJ2-7, with D hard to call. Trimming removed 2 bases from V and 5 bases from J, with 16 bases in between. Germline V CDR1 and CDR2: DFQATT, SNEGSKA (reference sequence). This CDR3 region has 14 residues. The CDR3 sequence is CSARRPHPGNEQYF. The CDR3 DNA reads as TGCAGTGCTAGAAGGCCCCACCCTGGGAACGAGCAGTACTTC.

As regards this clonotype: A junction boundary mismatches the germline segment, possibly from a read error. This rearrangement joins TRBV6-1 to TRBJ1-2; a possible D gene is TRBD1 (5 bases). The CDR3 is made up of 13 amino acids. The germline V gene has CDR1 MNHNS and CDR2 SASEGT. The CDR3 nucleotides read TGCGCCAGCAGTGCCAGGGAAGATTATGGCTACACCTTC. Its protein is CASSAREDYGYTF.

This clonotype is categorized as medium-sized. The chain links TRBV6-2 or TRBV6-3 to TRBJ2-7; 8 nucleotides line up with TRBD1. Germline CDR1 is MNHEY and CDR2 is SVGEGT. This CDR3 has 14 residues. With 7 bases clipped from V and 6 bases from J, the junction kept 11 bases outside the gene matches. The DNA for the CDR3 is TGTGCCAGCACCAACGGACAGGGACTTGGCGAGCAGTACTTC. Its translation is CASTNGQGLGEQYF.

This clonotype was seen more than once but under ten times. The V gene is TRBV7-2, the J gene TRBJ2-5, with TRBD2 matching over 13 bases. V trimming: 8 bases; J trimming: 2 bases; junction bases outside the gene matches: 5. Looked up from germline, CDR1 is SGHTA and CDR2 is FQGNSA. There are 15 residues in the CDR3. CDR3 bases: TGTGCCAGCGCGACTAGCGGGGGGACTCAAGAGACCCAGTACTTC. This encodes CASATSGGTQETQYF.

Sample share makes this clonotype medium-sized. This chain joins TRBV5-6 and TRBJ1-4; 9 nucleotides match TRBD1. V lost 2 bases, J lost 4 bases, and 3 bases stayed unmatched. Germline lookup yields CDR1 SGHDT and CDR2 YYEEEE. The CDR3 is 15 residues long. The CDR3 sequence: CASSFLDRGNEKLFF. DNA of the CDR3: TGTGCCAGCAGCTTTTTGGACAGGGGTAATGAAAAACTGTTTTTT.

The rearrangement uses TRBV5-1 and TRBJ2-5; D not certain. The V and J ends lost 5 bases and 1 base respectively, with 12 bases between them. Germline CDR1 and CDR2: SGHRS and YFSETQ. The CDR3 is 14 residues long. The CDR3 nucleotides read TGCGCCAGCAGTCCCCAAAAACCCCAAGAGACCCAGTACTTC. Residues: CASSPQKPQETQYF. Based on the CDR3 plus reference TRBV5-1 and TRBJ2-5, the full variable domain is KAGVTQTPRYLIKTRGQQVTLSCSPISGHRSVSWYQQTPGQGLQFLFEYFSETQRNKGNFPGRFSGRQFSNSRSEMNVSTLELGDSALYLCASSPQKPQETQYFGPGTRLLVL.

About this clonotype: One junction end disagrees with the germline gene, perhaps due to a read error. The V and J genes are TRBV5-6 and TRBJ1-4; the match to TRBD1 covers 9 bases. Germline CDR1 SGHDT, CDR2 YYEEEE. CDR3 length: 14 amino acids. The CDR3 spells CASSLGQGGEKLFF. Here the CDR3 DNA reads TGCGCCAGCAGCTTGGGACAGGGCGGTGAAAAACTGTTTTTT.

As regards this clonotype: With a much larger clone just one base away, this may be a read error. The rearrangement links TRBV5-5 to TRBJ2-5; 7 bases fit TRBD2. With 2 bases clipped from V and 5 bases from J, the junction kept 9 bases outside the gene matches. Per the germline V gene, CDR1 is SGHKS and CDR2 is YYEKEE (reference sequence). CDR3 length: 15 residues. The CDR3 sequence is CASSLSGVGLETQYF. In DNA form, the CDR3 reads TGTGCCAGCAGCTTAAGCGGGGTGGGCTTGGAGACCCAGTACTTC.

Relative to its sample, this clonotype is medium-sized (0.01 to 0.1%). The CDR3: CASSPKETQYF. In DNA, the CDR3 is TGTGCCAGCAGTCCCAAAGAGACCCAGTACTTC. V usage is TRBV6-1 and J usage is TRBJ2-5; D is uncertain. V was clipped by 5 bases and J by 3 bases, with 4 bases between them. This CDR3 spans 11 amino acids. Germline-derived CDR1 and CDR2 are MNHNS and SASEGT.

The J gene is TRBJ1-2, the V gene TRBV6-5, with a possible D match to TRBD1 (6 bases). CDR3 length: 15 residues. Trimming left V 5 bases short and J 8 bases short, with 21 bases between. Germline CDR1 and CDR2: MNHEY and SVGAGI. The CDR3 reads CASSQPLSGGAGYTF. Written as DNA, the CDR3 is TGTGCCAGCAGTCAACCCCTGAGCGGGGGGGCCGGCTACACCTTC.

Sample share makes this clonotype medium-sized. The CDR3 sequence: CASSLDSTSYEQYF. The CDR3 DNA follows: TGTGCCAGCAGCCTGGACAGTACCTCCTACGAGCAGTACTTC. The chain joins TRBV5-4 to TRBJ2-7; weak D call: TRBD1 (6 bases). The CDR3 loop spans 14 amino acids. Per the germline V gene, CDR1 is SGHNT and CDR2 is YYREEE (reference sequence). Deletions cut 4 bases from V and 0 bases from J, with 11 bases between.